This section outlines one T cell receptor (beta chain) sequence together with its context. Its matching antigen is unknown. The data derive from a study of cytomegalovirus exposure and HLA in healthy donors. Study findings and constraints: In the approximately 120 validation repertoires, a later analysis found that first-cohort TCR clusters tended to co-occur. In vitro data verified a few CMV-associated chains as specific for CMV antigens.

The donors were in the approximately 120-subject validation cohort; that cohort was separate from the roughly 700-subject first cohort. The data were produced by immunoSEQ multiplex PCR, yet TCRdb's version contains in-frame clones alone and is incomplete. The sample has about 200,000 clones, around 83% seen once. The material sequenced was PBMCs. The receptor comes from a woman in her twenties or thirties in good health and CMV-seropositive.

The CDR3 nucleotides are TGTGCCAGCAACACAGGGAACCTCCATCAGCCCCAGCATTTT. It yields the protein CASNTGNLHQPQHF. The chain combines TRBV7-2 with TRBJ1-5; D possibly corresponds to TRBD1 (6 bases). The length of the CDR3 is 14 residues. Germline CDR1 and CDR2: SGHTA and FQGNSA. V was clipped by 7 bases and J by 5 bases, with 15 bases between them.